The rows below give T cell receptor beta chains drawn from one sample of a study of radiotherapy plus CTLA-4 blockade in lung cancer. TCRdb's copy holds only in-frame clones and misses some; the assay was immunoSEQ multiplex PCR. Of tens of thousands of clones listed, approximately 71% were seen once; the top ten hold around 2.4%. Source: peripheral blood, taken from a patient treated with radiotherapy plus ipilimumab. The receptors stem from a human donor with non-small cell lung cancer whose response to radiotherapy plus ipilimumab could not be evaluated. Each CDR3 is given with its conserved first and last residue. The D gene is left open where the match is weak. Size is omitted from some rows. Given values are once, few, many or a class for expanded clones.

>-|-|TRBV7-7|TRBJ1-3|15
TGTGCCAGCAGCTTAGGGCCCAGCTCTGGAAACACCATATATTTT
CASSLGPSSGNTIYF
>-|-|TRBV7-2|TRBJ2-5|14
TGTGCCAGCAGCTCTAGGGCTAGCGAAGAGACCCAGTACTTC
CASSSRASEETQYF
>-|-|TRBV7-9|TRBJ1-1|12
TGTGCCAGCAGCTTAGAACGGCGGATAGCTTTCTTT
CASSLERRIAFF
>-|-|TRBV5-1|TRBJ2-2|16
TGCGCCAGCAGCTCAAGACAGAGAGCGAACACCGGGGAGCTGTTTTTT
CASSSRQRANTGELFF
>-|-|TRBV18|TRBJ1-2|16
TGTGCCAGCTCACCCACAAAGGACTGGACTAACTATGGCTACACCTTC
CASSPTKDWTNYGYTF
>TRBD1|-|TRBV7-9|TRBJ2-5|13
TGTGCCAGCAGCTTGACAGGGGACGAGACCCAGTACTTC
CASSLTGDETQYF
>TRBD1|-|TRBV19|TRBJ2-7|16
TGTGCCAGTAGCCCCCAGGGCAGGGGGCTAGTTTACGAGCAGTACTTC
CASSPQGRGLVYEQYF
>TRBD1|-|TRBV28|TRBJ1-6|16
TGTGCCAGCAGTTTATCCGATACAGGGGCTAATTCACCCCTCCACTTT
CASSLSDTGANSPLHF
>-|-|TRBV6-5|TRBJ1-1|15
TGTGCCAGCAGGATTAAAGGGGGAGTGGGCACTGAAGCTTTCTTT
CASRIKGGVGTEAFF
>TRBD1|-|TRBV27|TRBJ1-2|13
TGTGCCAGCAGTTTGAGGGGGCGACTTGGCTACACCTTC
CASSLRGRLGYTF
>-|-|TRBV11-1|TRBJ1-1|14
TGTGCCAGCAGCTTAAGACAGTCTTACACTGAAGCTTTCTTT
CASSLRQSYTEAFF
>-|-|TRBV28|TRBJ2-5|13
TGTGCCAGCAGTTTAACGGGGAAAGAGACCCAGTACTTC
CASSLTGKETQYF
>-|once|TRBV9|TRBJ1-2|11
TGTGCCAGCAATGGCCTGTATGGCTACACCTTC
CASNGLYGYTF
>TRBD1|-|TRBV5-4|TRBJ1-1|16
TGTGCCAGCAGCAATGGACAGGGGGCGCCGAACACTGAAGCTTTCTTT
CASSNGQGAPNTEAFF
>TRBD1|-|TRBV18|TRBJ2-7|15
TGTGCCAGCTCACCGAAGCAGGGGGCCCCCTACGAGCAGTACTTC
CASSPKQGAPYEQYF
>TRBD2|-|TRBV5-1|TRBJ2-1|11
TGCGCCAGCAGGCGGGGGGATGAGCAGTTCTTC
CASRRGDEQFF
>-|once|TRBV5-8|TRBJ1-1|13
TGTGCCAGCTCGGGGGTGGGGAACACTGAAGCTTTCTTT
CASSGVGNTEAFF
>-|-|TRBV15|TRBJ1-2|15
TGTGCCACCAGCAGAGTAAAGGCGGGGGATTATGGCTACACCTTC
CATSRVKAGDYGYTF
>TRBD1|few|TRBV28|TRBJ2-7|13
TGTGCCAGCAGGACAGGGGGTACGTACGAGCAGTACTTC
CASRTGGTYEQYF
>-|once|TRBV11-3|TRBJ2-7|16
TGTGCCAGCAGCTTAGATAGGTCAGGGATTTCCTACGAGCAGTACTTC
CASSLDRSGISYEQYF
>TRBD2|-|TRBV9|TRBJ2-1|15
TGTGCCAGCAGCGCACTAGCGGGAGTCTACAATGAGCAGTTCTTC
CASSALAGVYNEQFF
>-|-|TRBV5-1|TRBJ2-1|17
TGCGCCAGCAGCTGGGGGGGCGGAGGAGGACAAAACAATGAGCAGTTCTTC
CASSWGGGGGQNNEQFF
>-|once|TRBV4-1|TRBJ2-7|17
TGCGCCAGCAGCCAATACGGAGACAGGTCGCGTTTGAACGAGCAGTACTTC
CASSQYGDRSRLNEQYF
>-|-|TRBV6-6|TRBJ2-3|10
TGTGCCAGCAGCCAGATCACGCAGTATTTT
CASSQITQYF
>TRBD1|few|TRBV7-7|TRBJ2-7|15
TGTGCCAGCAGCTTAGGGACAGGGGTAGACTACGAGCAGTACTTC
CASSLGTGVDYEQYF
>TRBD2|once|TRBV7-3|TRBJ2-1|16
TGTGCCAGCAGCTTATCTATCGGGGGGGGCCAGGATGAGCAGTTCTTC
CASSLSIGGGQDEQFF
>TRBD1|few|TRBV4-1|TRBJ1-1|13
TGCGCCAGCAGCCATTACAGGGGATCCGAAGCTTTCTTT
CASSHYRGSEAFF
>-|-|TRBV6-4|TRBJ1-1|13
TGTGCCAGCAGTGACTCTAGGAACACTGAAGCTTTCTTT
CASSDSRNTEAFF
>-|-|TRBV7-2|TRBJ2-3|15
TGTGCCAGCAGGATGGGCTTGGGGCTTACAGATACGCAGTATTTT
CASRMGLGLTDTQYF
>-|-|TRBV27|TRBJ1-4|18
TGTGCCAGCACTCGTTACCCGGCGTCGCGGGGGTATAATGAAAAACTGTTTTTT
CASTRYPASRGYNEKLFF
>-|once|TRBV5-8|TRBJ1-5|13
TGTGCCAGCAGCTTGTTCAGGGATCAGCCCCAGCATTTT
CASSLFRDQPQHF
>TRBD1|-|TRBV30|TRBJ1-3|13
TGTGCCTGGAAAACAGGGGGTGGAAACACCATATATTTT
CAWKTGGGNTIYF
>TRBD1|few|TRBV19|TRBJ1-1|15
TGTGCCAGTAGTATGCAGGGGGCCCGGGCCACTGAAGCTTTCTTT
CASSMQGARATEAFF
>-|-|TRBV5-8|TRBJ1-2|12
TGTGCCAGCAGCTTGGAGAGCTATGGCTACACCTTC
CASSLESYGYTF
>-|few|TRBV4-3|TRBJ2-1|17
TGCGCCAGCAGCCCGGGTCGGGGTTCGGTTGGGGTTAATGAGCAGTTCTTC
CASSPGRGSVGVNEQFF
>-|-|TRBV7-3|TRBJ1-2|12
TGTGCCAGCAGCTTAGCAGGGGATGGCTACACCTTC
CASSLAGDGYTF
>TRBD1|-|TRBV6-1|TRBJ2-7|15
TGTGCCAGCAGTGAAAGGGACAGCCTCTCCTACGAGCAGTACTTC
CASSERDSLSYEQYF
>TRBD1|-|TRBV28|TRBJ1-2|13
TGTGCCAGCAGTTTATTGAGAGGGGGCGGCTACACCTTC
CASSLLRGGGYTF
>TRBD2|-|TRBV7-9|TRBJ2-5|15
TGTGCCAGCAGTTCGGGTAGCGGGGGGGGACGGACCCAGTACTTC
CASSSGSGGGRTQYF